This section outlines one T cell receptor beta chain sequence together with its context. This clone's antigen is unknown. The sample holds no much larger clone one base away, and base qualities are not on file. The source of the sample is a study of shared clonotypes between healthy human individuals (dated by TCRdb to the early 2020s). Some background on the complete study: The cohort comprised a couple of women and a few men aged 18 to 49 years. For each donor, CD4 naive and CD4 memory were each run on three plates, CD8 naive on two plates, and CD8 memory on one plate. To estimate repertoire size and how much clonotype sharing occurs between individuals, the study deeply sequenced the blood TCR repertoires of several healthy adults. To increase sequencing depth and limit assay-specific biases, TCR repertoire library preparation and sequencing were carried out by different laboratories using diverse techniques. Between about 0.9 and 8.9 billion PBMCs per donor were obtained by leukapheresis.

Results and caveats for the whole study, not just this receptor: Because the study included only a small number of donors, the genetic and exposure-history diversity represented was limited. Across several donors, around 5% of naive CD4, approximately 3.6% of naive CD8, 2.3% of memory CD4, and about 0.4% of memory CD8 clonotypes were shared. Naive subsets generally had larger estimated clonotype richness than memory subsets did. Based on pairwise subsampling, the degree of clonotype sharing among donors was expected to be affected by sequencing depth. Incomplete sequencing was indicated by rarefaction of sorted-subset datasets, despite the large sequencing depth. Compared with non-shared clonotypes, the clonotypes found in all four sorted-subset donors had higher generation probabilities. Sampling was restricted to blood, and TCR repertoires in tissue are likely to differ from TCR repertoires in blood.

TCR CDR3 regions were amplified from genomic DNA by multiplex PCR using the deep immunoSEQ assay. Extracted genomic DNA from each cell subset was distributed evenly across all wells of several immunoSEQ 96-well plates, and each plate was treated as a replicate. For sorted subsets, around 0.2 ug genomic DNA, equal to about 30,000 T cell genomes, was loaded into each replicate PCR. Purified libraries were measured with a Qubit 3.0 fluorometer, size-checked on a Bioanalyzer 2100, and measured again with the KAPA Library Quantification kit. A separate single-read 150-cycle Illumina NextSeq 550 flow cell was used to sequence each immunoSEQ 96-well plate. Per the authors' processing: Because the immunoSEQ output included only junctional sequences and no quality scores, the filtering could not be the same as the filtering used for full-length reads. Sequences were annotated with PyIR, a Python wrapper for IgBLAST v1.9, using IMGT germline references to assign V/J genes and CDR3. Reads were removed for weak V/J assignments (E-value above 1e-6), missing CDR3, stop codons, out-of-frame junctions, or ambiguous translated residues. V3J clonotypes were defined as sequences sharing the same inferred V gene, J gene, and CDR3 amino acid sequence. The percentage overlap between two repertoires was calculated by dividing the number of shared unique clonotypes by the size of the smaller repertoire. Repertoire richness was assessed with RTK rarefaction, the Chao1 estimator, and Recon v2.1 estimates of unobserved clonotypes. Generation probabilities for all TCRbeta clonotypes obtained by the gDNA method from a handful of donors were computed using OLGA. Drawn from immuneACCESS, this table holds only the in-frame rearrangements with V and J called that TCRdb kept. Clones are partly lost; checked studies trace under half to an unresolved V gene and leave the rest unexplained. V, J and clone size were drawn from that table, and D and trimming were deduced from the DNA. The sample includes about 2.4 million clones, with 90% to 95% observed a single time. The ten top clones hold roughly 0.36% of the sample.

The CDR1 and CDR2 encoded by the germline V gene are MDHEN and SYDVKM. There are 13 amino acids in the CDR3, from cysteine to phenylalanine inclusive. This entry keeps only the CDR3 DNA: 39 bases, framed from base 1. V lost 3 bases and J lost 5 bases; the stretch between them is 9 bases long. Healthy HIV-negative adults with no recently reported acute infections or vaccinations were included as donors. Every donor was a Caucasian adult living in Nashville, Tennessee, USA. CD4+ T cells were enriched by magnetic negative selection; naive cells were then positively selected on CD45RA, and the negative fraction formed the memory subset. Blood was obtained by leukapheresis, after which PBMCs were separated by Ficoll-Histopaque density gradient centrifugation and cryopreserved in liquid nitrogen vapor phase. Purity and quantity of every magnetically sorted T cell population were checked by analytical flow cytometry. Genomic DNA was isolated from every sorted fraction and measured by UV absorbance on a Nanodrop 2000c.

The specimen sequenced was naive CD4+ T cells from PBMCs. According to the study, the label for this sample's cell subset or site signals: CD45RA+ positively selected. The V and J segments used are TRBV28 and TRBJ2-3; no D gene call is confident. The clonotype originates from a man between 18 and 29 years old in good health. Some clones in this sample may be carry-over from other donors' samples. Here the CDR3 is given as CASSFRVGDTQYF. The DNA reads TGTGCCAGCAGTTTCCGGGTAGGAGATACGCAGTATTTT.